The 22 T cell receptor beta chains presented below share a single source sample, sequenced in a study of T cell responses to AZD1222 COVID-19 vaccine. Using immunoSEQ multiplex PCR, the repertoire was profiled, and TCRdb retains in-frame clones only, with some absent. The data hold about 140,000 clones, with 85% to 95% observed a single time. Material: peripheral blood, obtained after recovery from COVID-19. The receptors were sampled from an adult who had recovered from COVID-19.

The chain joins TRBV28 to TRBJ1-1; D is unresolved. The germline V gene has CDR1 MDHEN and CDR2 SYDVKM. The length of the CDR3 is 12 residues. Trimming shortened V by 8 bases and J by 3 bases, and 10 bases separated the two germline ends. The CDR3 sequence is CASRSMDTEAFF. The CDR3 DNA sequence: TGTGCCAGCCGGTCGATGGACACTGAAGCTTTCTTT.

This clone showed up just once. This sequence joins TRBV10-3 and TRBJ2-7, with no clear D. In germline, CDR1 is ENHRY, CDR2 SYGVKD. Deletions cut 2 bases from V and 6 bases from J, with 14 bases between. The CDR3 covers 14 residues. CDR3 region: CAISEVGFAGEQYF. The CDR3 coding sequence is TGTGCCATCAGTGAGGTAGGGTTCGCTGGCGAGCAGTACTTC.

The chain employs TRBV9 and TRBJ2-7; possibly TRBD2 for D (5 bases). The V gene's germline CDR1 is SGDLS and CDR2 YYNGEE. V lost 3 bases and J lost 4, with 11 bases in between. CDR3 size: 13 residues. CDR3 nucleotide sequence: TGTGCCAGCAGCGAGAGGGCTGGGTACGAGCAGTACTTC. It yields the protein CASSERAGYEQYF.

V gene TRBV4-1 combines with J gene TRBJ2-3; D gene unclear. The CDR3 is 15 amino acids. Trimming shortened V by 2 bases and J by 1 base, and 10 bases separated the two germline ends. From germline, CDR1 is MGHRA and CDR2 YSYEKL. Written as DNA, the CDR3 is TGCGCCAGCAGCCAATTGTGGAGTGGCACAGATACGCAGTATTTT. Protein product: CASSQLWSGTDTQYF.

This chain uses TRBV10-2 with TRBJ1-5; unclear D gene. CDR1 and CDR2 (germline): WSHSY, SAAADI. Trimming left V 2 bases short and J 2 bases short, with 10 bases between. The CDR3 contains 15 residues. The CDR3 spells CASSEAQRGNQPQHF. The CDR3 bases are TGCGCCAGCAGTGAGGCCCAGAGGGGCAATCAGCCCCAGCATTTT.

The chain joins TRBV11-2 to TRBJ2-7; 8 positions match TRBD1. The CDR3 runs to 14 residues. Germline-derived CDR1 and CDR2 are SGHAT and FQNNGV. The junction had 4 bases not matched to a gene; V was cut back by 4 bases and J by 2 bases. The CDR3 DNA is TGTGCCAGCAGCTACGGGACAGGCCCCTACGAGCAGTACTTC. Its translation is CASSYGTGPYEQYF. The whole variable domain, remainder taken from reference TRBV11-2 and TRBJ2-7, is EAGVAQSPRYKIIEKRQSVAFWCNPISGHATLYWYQQILGQGPKLLIQFQNNGVVDDSQLPKDRFSAERLKGVDSTLKIQPAKLEDSAVYLCASSYGTGPYEQYFGPGTRLTVT.

V and J are TRBV5-1 and TRBJ1-5; TRBD1 matches at 9 bases. This CDR3 is built from 17 residues. Germline-derived CDR1 and CDR2 are SGHRS and YFSETQ. Trimming removed 4 bases from V and 0 bases from J; junction bases left unmatched: 8. The CDR3 sequence is CASSLGDREDSNQPQHF. DNA for the CDR3: TGCGCCAGCAGCCTTGGGGACAGGGAAGATAGCAATCAGCCCCAGCATTTT.

V is TRBV20-1 and J is TRBJ2-5, with D possibly TRBD1 on 6 matching bases. From germline, CDR1 is DFQATT and CDR2 SNEGSKA (reference sequence). The CDR3 is made up of 13 amino acids. V lost 3 bases, J lost 5 bases, and 13 bases lay in between. CDR3 DNA sequence: TGCAGTGCTAGTATACAGGGACGGGAGACCCAGTACTTC. It translates to CSASIQGRETQYF.

The rearrangement links TRBV7-9 to TRBJ2-3; TRBD2 matches 13 bases. V lost 4 bases to trimming and J lost 3 bases; unmatched junction nucleotides: 1. The CDR3 is made up of 15 amino acids. Germline-derived CDR1 and CDR2 are SEHNR and FQNEAQ (reference sequence). The CDR3 DNA is TGTGCCAGCAGCTGGACTAGCGGGAGAACAGATACGCAGTATTTT. Amino acid sequence: CASSWTSGRTDTQYF.

This chain connects TRBV19 to TRBJ2-3; D not certain. The CDR3 is 14 residues long. Germline CDR1 reads LNHDA; CDR2 reads SQIVND (reference sequence). The V gene lost 3 bases and the J gene lost 4 bases, with 11 bases spanning the gap. The CDR3 spells CASSISASSDTQYF. The CDR3 bases are TGTGCCAGTAGTATCTCCGCCTCCTCAGATACGCAGTATTTT. The variable domain in full, with the rest retrieved from reference TRBV19 and TRBJ2-3, is DGGITQSPKYLFRKEGQNVTLSCEQNLNHDAMYWYRQDPGQGLRLIYYSQIVNDFQKGDIAEGYSVSREKKESFPLTVTSAQKNPTAFYLCASSISASSDTQYFGPGTRLTVL.

The chain couples TRBV4-1 to TRBJ1-2, with 8 nucleotides matching TRBD1. Germline V gene data show CDR1 as MGHRA and CDR2 as YSYEKL. The CDR3 runs to 13 residues. V shed 0 bases and J 8 bases; nucleotides not matched to a gene: 2. The CDR3 DNA sequence: TGCGCCAGCAGCCAAGAGACAGGGGAGGGCTACACCTTC. Translation: CASSQETGEGYTF.

In DNA, the CDR3 is TGCGCCAGCAGCTTGGACACTGAAGCTTTCTTT. Translated: CASSLDTEAFF. V gene TRBV5-1 combines with J gene TRBJ1-1; no reliable D call. V gave up 0 bases and J gave up 3 bases, with 0 bases separating them. Germline CDR1 is SGHRS and CDR2 is YFSETQ. CDR3 length equals 11 residues.

This chain uses TRBV7-3 with TRBJ1-1; a possible D gene is TRBD1 (5 bases). V shed 2 bases and J shed 1 base, with 8 bases lying between them. Germline V gene data show CDR1 as SGHTA and CDR2 as FQGTGA. The CDR3 has 14 residues. The CDR3, as DNA: TGTGCCAGCAGCTTACAGGGCCAGAACACTGAAGCTTTCTTT. This translates into CASSLQGQNTEAFF.

The chain couples TRBV7-9 to TRBJ1-1; 10 bases are shared with TRBD1. With 0 bases clipped from V and 2 bases from J, the junction kept 6 bases outside the gene matches. CDR1 is SEHNR and CDR2 is FQNEAQ in the germline V gene (reference sequence). CDR3 length: 17 amino acids. CDR3 in amino acids: CASSLAGTGASNTEAFF. For the CDR3, the DNA is TGTGCCAGCAGCTTAGCCGGGACAGGGGCCTCTAACACTGAAGCTTTCTTT.

The chain has TRBV19 and TRBJ2-7; 9 bases map to TRBD1. Unmatched junction bases numbered 6, after V lost 6 bases and J lost 0 bases. This CDR3 spans 15 amino acids. Looked up from germline, CDR1 is LNHDA and CDR2 is SQIVND (reference sequence). DNA for the CDR3: TGTGCCAGTAGACCCGGGACAGGGAGCTCCTACGAGCAGTACTTC. Encoded protein: CASRPGTGSSYEQYF.

The J gene is TRBJ1-1, the V gene TRBV4-1; no clear D. The CDR3 is 12 amino acids. The V gene lost 2 bases and the J gene lost 5 bases, with 6 bases spanning the gap. Germline-derived CDR1 and CDR2 are MGHRA and YSYEKL. The DNA for the CDR3 is TGCGCCAGCAGCCAATTGGGGACTGAAGCTTTCTTT. It translates to CASSQLGTEAFF.

The chain couples TRBV28 to TRBJ2-2; 8 positions agree with TRBD1. Germline assignment: CDR1 MDHEN and CDR2 SYDVKM. This CDR3 has 18 amino acids. V lost 4 bases and J lost 1; bases outside the gene matches: 11. The CDR3 loop is CASSSPLAGTGNTGELFF. The CDR3 bases are TGTGCCAGCAGTTCCCCCTTAGCCGGGACAGGGAACACCGGGGAGCTGTTTTTT.

This chain connects TRBV15 to TRBJ2-7, with TRBD1 identical over 8 bases. V dropped 3 bases and J dropped 9; count of bases not matched to a gene: 10. The germline V gene encodes CDR1 LNHNV and CDR2 YYDKDF (reference sequence). The CDR3 has 14 amino acids. The CDR3 protein is CATSRTDRDVRQYF. The CDR3 nucleotides read TGTGCCACCAGCAGGACGGACAGGGACGTGAGGCAGTACTTC. Filled out from reference TRBV15 and TRBJ2-7, the complete variable domain reads DAMVIQNPRYQVTQFGKPVTLSCSQTLNHNVMYWYQQKSSQAPKLLFHYYDKDFNNEADTPDNFQSRRPNTSFCFLDIRSPGLGDTAMYLCATSRTDRDVRQYFGPGTRLTVT.

This clone was found once. V and J are TRBV4-2 and TRBJ1-1; D unclear. Germline CDR1 reads LGHNA; CDR2 reads YNFKEQ. The CDR3 spans 15 residues. The germline V and J ends were trimmed by 0 bases and 4 bases, with 12 bases remaining between them. For the CDR3, the DNA is TGTGCCAGCAGCCAAGATCGGGTGAGACTCACTGAAGCTTTCTTT. Its protein is CASSQDRVRLTEAFF.

V usage is TRBV5-1 and J usage is TRBJ1-1, with a tentative D call TRBD1 (6 bases). CDR1 and CDR2 from the germline V gene are SGHRS and YFSETQ. V dropped 0 bases and J dropped 0 bases, with 15 bases sitting between them. The CDR3 runs 17 residues. The CDR3 nucleotides are TGCGCCAGCAGCTTGGGGGTGGCTGGGGGCATGAACACTGAAGCTTTCTTT. As protein: CASSLGVAGGMNTEAFF.

The chain links TRBV2 to TRBJ1-1, with D possibly matching TRBD1 (5 bases). Trimming left V 7 bases short and J 0 bases short, with 12 bases between. The CDR3 covers 14 residues. CDR1 and CDR2 (germline): SNHLY, FYNNEI. This CDR3 is CASIIRQMNTEAFF. The CDR3 DNA is TGTGCCAGCATAATTCGACAGATGAACACTGAAGCTTTCTTT.

The CDR3 nucleotides read TGTGCCACCCGAACAGGGCTGGACCTCTACGAGCAGTACTTC. This codes for CATRTGLDLYEQYF. The chain joins TRBV27 to TRBJ2-7; D might be TRBD1 (6 bases). The CDR3 is 14 residues long. Trimming took 10 bases from V and 3 from J, leaving 19 bases between them. The germline V gene has CDR1 MNHEY and CDR2 SMNVEV (reference sequence).